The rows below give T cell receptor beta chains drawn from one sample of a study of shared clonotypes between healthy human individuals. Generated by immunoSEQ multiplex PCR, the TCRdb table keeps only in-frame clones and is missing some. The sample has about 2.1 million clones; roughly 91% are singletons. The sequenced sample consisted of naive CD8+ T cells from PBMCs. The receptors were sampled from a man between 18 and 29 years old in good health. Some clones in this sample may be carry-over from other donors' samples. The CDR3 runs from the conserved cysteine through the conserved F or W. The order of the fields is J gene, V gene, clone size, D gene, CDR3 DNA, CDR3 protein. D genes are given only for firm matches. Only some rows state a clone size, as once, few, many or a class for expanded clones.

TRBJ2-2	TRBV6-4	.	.	TGTGCCAGCAGTGAATGGAGGGACAGGGAGCTGTTTTTT	CASSEWRDRELFF
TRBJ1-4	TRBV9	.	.	TGTGCCAGCAGCACCGGACAGAATGAAAAACTGTTTTTT	CASSTGQNEKLFF
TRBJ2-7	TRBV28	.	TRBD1	TGTGCCAGCAACACAGTTCGGGGACAGTTTACCTACGAGCAGTACTTC	CASNTVRGQFTYEQYF
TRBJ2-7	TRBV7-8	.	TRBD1	TGTGCCAGCAGCTCCCAAGGGACAGGTTACTACGAGCAGTACTTC	CASSSQGTGYYEQYF
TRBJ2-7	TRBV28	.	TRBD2	TGTGCCAGCAGTTTAGGCGTAGCGGGCTACGAGCAGTACTTC	CASSLGVAGYEQYF
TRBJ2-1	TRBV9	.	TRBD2	TGTGCCAGCAGCGTCAATCCAGCGGGAGCCTACAATGAGCAGTTCTTC	CASSVNPAGAYNEQFF
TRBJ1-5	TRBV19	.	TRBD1	TGTGCCAGTGGACAGGGTCAATTGCCCCAGCATTTT	CASGQGQLPQHF
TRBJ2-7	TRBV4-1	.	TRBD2	TGCGCCAGCAGCCAAGGGACTAGCGGGATGATTGGTCCCTACGAGCAGTACTTC	CASSQGTSGMIGPYEQYF
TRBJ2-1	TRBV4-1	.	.	TGCGCCAGCAGCCAAACCGTGGGGAATGAGCAGTTCTTC	CASSQTVGNEQFF
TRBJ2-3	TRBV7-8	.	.	TGTGCCAGCAGCACTAGACTCGACCATACAGATACGCAGTATTTT	CASSTRLDHTDTQYF
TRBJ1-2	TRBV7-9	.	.	TGTGCCAGCAGCTTAGATATCGAGGAATATAACTATGGCTACACCTTC	CASSLDIEEYNYGYTF
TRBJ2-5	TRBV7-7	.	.	TGTGCCAGCAGCTTAGACCCAGGGTCTCGGGAGACCCAGTACTTC	CASSLDPGSRETQYF
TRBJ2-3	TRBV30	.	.	TGTGCCTGGAGTGTAACTAGCAGAACAGATACGCAGTATTTT	CAWSVTSRTDTQYF
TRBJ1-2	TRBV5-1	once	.	TGCGCCAGCAGCGCGGATCCCTATGGCTACACCTTC	CASSADPYGYTF
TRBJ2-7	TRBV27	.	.	TGTGCCAGCAGTCCAACCCAGACAGGTGAGGACGAGCAGTACTTC	CASSPTQTGEDEQYF
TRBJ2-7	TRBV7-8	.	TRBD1	TGTGCCAGCAGCTTAGCGGGACAGGTTATATGGTACGAGCAGTACTTC	CASSLAGQVIWYEQYF
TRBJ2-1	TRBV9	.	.	TGTGCCAGCAGCGTAGCGGACAATGAGCAGTTCTTC	CASSVADNEQFF
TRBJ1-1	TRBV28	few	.	TGTGCCAGCAGTGAATGGGGGGTCACTGAAGCTTTCTTT	CASSEWGVTEAFF
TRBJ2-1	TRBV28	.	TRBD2	TGTGCCAGCCGGGAGCTAGCGGGACCCTACAATGAGCAGTTCTTC	CASRELAGPYNEQFF
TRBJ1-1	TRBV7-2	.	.	TGTGCCAGCAGCTTTAGGATCACTTTCTCCAACACTGAAGCTTTCTTT	CASSFRITFSNTEAFF
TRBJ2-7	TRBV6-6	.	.	TGTGCCAGCAGTTCCGGGACGTCGGGCTCCTACGAGCAGTACTTC	CASSSGTSGSYEQYF
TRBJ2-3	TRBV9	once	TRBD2	TGTGCCAGCAGCGCCTATGGACTAGCGGGAGACACAGATACGCAGTATTTT	CASSAYGLAGDTDTQYF
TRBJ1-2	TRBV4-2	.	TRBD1	TGTGCCAGCAGCCAAGACCTCGCGGGGACAGGGATAAAAAAGGGTGGCTACACCTTC	CASSQDLAGTGIKKGGYTF
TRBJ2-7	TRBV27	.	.	TGTGCCAGCAGTTTCCAAGGGGAGCTACTTAACGAGCAGTACTTC	CASSFQGELLNEQYF
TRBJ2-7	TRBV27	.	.	TGTGCCAGCAGTTCCAGGGGACGGTCCTACGAGCAGTACTTC	CASSSRGRSYEQYF
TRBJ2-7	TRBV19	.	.	TGTGCCAGTAGTATACGGGCCAGCTCCTACGAGCAGTACTTC	CASSIRASSYEQYF
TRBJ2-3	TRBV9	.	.	TGTGCCAGCAGCACCCAGAGGGCTAGCACAGATACGCAGTATTTT	CASSTQRASTDTQYF
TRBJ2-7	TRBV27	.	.	TGTGCCAGCCGGCCCTTACCGGGACTCTCCTACGAGCAGTACTTC	CASRPLPGLSYEQYF
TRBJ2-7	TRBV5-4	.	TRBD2	TGTGCCAGCAGCTTGAGCGGGGTAAGCTCCTACGAGCAGTACTTC	CASSLSGVSSYEQYF
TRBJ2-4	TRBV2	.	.	TGTGCCAGCATGAAGGGCTCCAAAAACATTCAGTACTTC	CASMKGSKNIQYF
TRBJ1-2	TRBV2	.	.	TGTGCCAGCAGTGAAGCCGGGGGCAACTATGGCTACACCTTC	CASSEAGGNYGYTF
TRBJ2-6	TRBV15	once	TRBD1	TGTGCCACCAGCAGAGTTCCGACAGGGGAGATTAGCTCTGGGGCCAACGTCCTGACTTTC	CATSRVPTGEISSGANVLTF